This is a list of T cell receptor beta chains from one sample in a study of CD8+CD57+ T cells in acquired aplastic anemia. TCRdb called the reads again in MiXCR, with one record for every CDR3 protein. The sample yields approximately 120,000 distinct CDR3 sequences, 30% to 45% seen once. Sequenced sample: sorted CD4+, CD8+, or CD8+CD57+ T cells (not recorded which) from PBMCs. These receptors were collected from a human donor with aplastic anemia. Both conserved end residues are part of each CDR3. D genes are given only for firm matches. Clone size appears in some rows only: once, few, many, or a class for an expanded clone.

J gene	D gene	clone size	V gene	CDR3 length	CDR3 DNA	CDR3 protein
TRBJ2-4	NA	NA	TRBV6-2/TRBV6-3	14	TGTGCCAGCAGTTACTCTGGGACCCAAAACATTCAGTACTTC	CASSYSGTQNIQYF
TRBJ2-1	TRBD2	NA	TRBV20-1	14	TGCAGTGCTGTCGGGACTAGCGGCTACAATGAGCAGTTCTTC	CSAVGTSGYNEQFF
TRBJ1-1	NA	many	TRBV19	12	TGTGCCAGTATGTACCCGAACACTGAAGCTTTCTTT	CASMYPNTEAFF
TRBJ2-7	TRBD1	many	TRBV20-1	17	TGCAGTGCTAGTCAAGACAGGGGTCTCCTTTTCTCCTACGAGCAGTACTTC	CSASQDRGLLFSYEQYF
TRBJ1-1	TRBD1	many	TRBV5-1	15	TGCGCCAGCAGCTTAGCCGGGACAGAGAACACTGAAGCTTTCTTT	CASSLAGTENTEAFF
TRBJ1-5	TRBD1	NA	TRBV7-2	12	TGTGCCAGCAGCTTAAAGGGGGCCCCCCAGCATTTT	CASSLKGAPQHF
TRBJ2-3	NA	NA	TRBV25-1	15	TGTGCCAGCAGTGAAAGGTGGGGGAGCACAGATACGCAGTATTTT	CASSERWGSTDTQYF
TRBJ1-2	NA	many	TRBV4-3	14	TGCGCCAGCAGCCAGACGAATAGTTGGGCTGGCTACACCTTC	CASSQTNSWAGYTF
TRBJ2-7	NA	many	TRBV27	13	TGTGCCAGCAGTTTACTCGGAGGGTACGAGCAGTACTTC	CASSLLGGYEQYF
TRBJ1-3	NA	many	TRBV12-3/TRBV12-4	15	TGTGCCAGCACCCCACGGGGTTCTTCTGGAAACACCATATATTTT	CASTPRGSSGNTIYF
TRBJ2-1	NA	NA	TRBV29-1	13	TGCAGCGTTAAAGGGGAGACCTACAATGAGCAGTTCTTC	CSVKGETYNEQFF
TRBJ1-2	NA	NA	TRBV5-6	13	TGTGCCAGCAGCTTGGATTGGGTGTCTGGCTACACCTTC	CASSLDWVSGYTF
TRBJ2-7	NA	NA	TRBV2	13	TGTGCCAGCTGCCGAGAGGACAGATACGAGCAGTACTTC	CASCREDRYEQYF
TRBJ2-5	TRBD2	few	TRBV19	16	TGTGCCAGTAACCATCCGGGACTAGCGGTCCAAGAGACCCAGTACTTC	CASNHPGLAVQETQYF
TRBJ1-4	TRBD1	NA	TRBV6-1	11	TGTGCCAGCACAGGGGGGGAAAAACTGTTTTTT	CASTGGEKLFF
TRBJ1-1	NA	few	TRBV5-4	14	TGTGCCAGCAGCCCAAGAGGGATGAACACTGAAGCTTTCTTT	CASSPRGMNTEAFF
TRBJ1-2	NA	medium-sized	TRBV2	10	TGTGCCAGCAGGGTTGACGGCTACACCTTC	CASRVDGYTF
TRBJ1-5	TRBD1	many	TRBV2	15	TGTGCCAGCAGTGAAGGTAGACAGGGTGGGCAGCCCCAGCATTTT	CASSEGRQGGQPQHF
TRBJ2-6	NA	many	TRBV15	16	TGTGCCACCCACGGGGCAGCATTTTCTGGGGCCAACGTCCTGACTTTC	CATHGAAFSGANVLTF
TRBJ1-5	TRBD1	NA	TRBV10-3	14	TGTGCCATCGGATCAGGGGGTATCAATCAGCTCCAGCATTTT	CAIGSGGINQLQHF
TRBJ1-3	NA	NA	TRBV2	14	TGTGCCAGCAGTCGCGCAGGCTCTGGAAACACCATATATTTT	CASSRAGSGNTIYF
TRBJ1-2	NA	NA	TRBV24-1	14	TGTGCCAGCAGCTTGAGGACGGGTCACTATGGCTACACCTTC	CASSLRTGHYGYTF
TRBJ1-6	TRBD1	NA	TRBV12-3/TRBV12-4	15	TGTGCCAGCAGGTTGGATGACAGGGGTAATTCACCCCTCCACTTT	CASRLDDRGNSPLHF
TRBJ2-3	TRBD2	NA	TRBV7-2	17	TGTGCCAGCAGCGTAGCACGAGCGGGGGGGGCGGCAGATACGCAGTATTTT	CASSVARAGGAADTQYF
TRBJ2-6	TRBD2	NA	TRBV11-1	17	TGTGCCAGCAGCTCTTCGGGGGGGCTCTCTGGGGCCAACGTCCTGACTTTC	CASSSSGGLSGANVLTF
TRBJ1-3	NA	NA	TRBV25-1	16	TGTGCCAGCAGTGATCAAAGGACGGCGCATTGGAACACCATATATTTT	CASSDQRTAHWNTIYF
TRBJ1-2	TRBD1	many	TRBV6-1	13	TGTGCCAGCAACACAGGGGGTCGCTATGGCTACACCTTC	CASNTGGRYGYTF
TRBJ2-3	TRBD2	many	TRBV4-2	19	TGTGCCAGCAGCCTCCTCGTAGCGGGGGGTCCGGGCCTCACAGATACGCAGTATTTT	CASSLLVAGGPGLTDTQYF
TRBJ1-2	NA	NA	TRBV29-1	13	TGCAGCGTCCAAGACCGAAAAAACTATGGCTACACCTTC	CSVQDRKNYGYTF
TRBJ2-7	NA	many	TRBV19	11	TGTGCAGTGGGTTTCTTCTACGAGCAGTACTTC	CAVGFFYEQYF
TRBJ1-5	NA	NA	TRBV5-1	14	TGCGCCAGCAGCTTGGAGCAGGGAGGCCAGCCCCAGCATTTT	CASSLEQGGQPQHF
TRBJ1-1	NA	many	TRBV7-2	13	TGTGCCAGCAGCGAAGCCATGAACACTGAAGCTTTCTTT	CASSEAMNTEAFF
TRBJ1-5	NA	few	TRBV10-3	15	TGTGCCATCAGTGGGGGGGGAGGGTTCAATCAGCCCCAGCATTTT	CAISGGGGFNQPQHF
TRBJ2-1	NA	many	TRBV9	14	TGTGCCAGCAGCGTAAGAGGGTTCGGCAATGAGCAGTTCTTC	CASSVRGFGNEQFF
TRBJ1-2	NA	many	TRBV28	12	TGTGCCAGCATTGACAGTAACTATGGCTACACCTTC	CASIDSNYGYTF
TRBJ2-7	TRBD2	many	TRBV5-5	15	TGTGCCAGCAGCACCACAGCGGGGGACTCCTACGAGCAGTACTTC	CASSTTAGDSYEQYF